The source of this T cell receptor beta chain is a study of blood T cell repertoires in COVID-19. Trimming took 6 bases from V and 0 from J; bases not matched to a gene: 7. The CDR3 runs to 15 residues. Germline CDR1 SGHTA, CDR2 FQGTGA. Clones were read by immunoSEQ multiplex PCR, and TCRdb kept only the in-frame ones, dropping some. The table has around 370,000 clones, around 87% seen once; the top ten hold around 6%. The rearrangement joins TRBV7-3 to TRBJ2-5, with 7 bases that match TRBD2. The receptor comes from a woman aged 50 to 60 with COVID-19, enrolled during active disease. Source material: peripheral blood. The CDR3 nucleotides are TGTGCCAGCAGTTCCGGGGCGGGGGACCAAGAGACCCAGTACTTC. It is translated as CASSSGAGDQETQYF.